The TCR beta chain under discussion was sequenced for a study of T cell repertoires in cytomegalovirus infection. Overall study: Matching HLA type and CMV infection were both indicated by public TCR beta signatures. General observations from the study: Totalled public TCR beta family frequency picked out people who carried CMV plus the relevant HLA. CMV-specific HLA-C-restricted TCR beta clonotypes dominated the ex vivo response.

Germline loops: CDR1 SGHTA, CDR2 FQGNSA. CDR3 length: 13 amino acids. J lost 5 bases, V lost 5 bases, and 5 bases had no gene match. This clonotype has ten or more counts. Its matching antigen is unknown. TCRdb fed the reads into MiXCR, producing one record per CDR3 protein. Of about 260,000 distinct CDR3 sequences in the sample, approximately 14% were seen once. The gene calls are TRBV7-2 and TRBJ2-5; 7 nucleotides agree with TRBD1. The clonotype was recovered from a human donor in good health (CMV status not recorded). Some clones in this sample may be carry-over from other donors' samples. The source material was PBMCs. The CDR3 loop reads CASSQRGPETQYF. The CDR3 DNA sequence: TGTGCCAGCAGCCAGAGGGGGCCGGAGACCCAGTACTTC.